A selection of T cell receptor beta chains follows, all from one sample in a study of technical replicates of blood from several donors. Clones were read by immunoSEQ multiplex PCR, and TCRdb kept only the in-frame ones, dropping some. The sample includes about 14,000 clones, roughly 80% of them seen just once. The sequencing sample was made of PBMCs. Every receptor here comes from a human donor in good health. The CDR3 runs from the conserved cysteine through the conserved F or W. Each record gives: V gene, D gene, J gene, clone size, CDR3 protein, CDR3 DNA. The D gene is left open where the match is weak. Part of the rows lack a size; the others show once, few, many or a class for expanded clones.

TRBV5-1,-,TRBJ2-1,-,CASSPRSGSGNEQFF,TGCGCCAGCAGCCCGCGGTCCGGGAGCGGCAATGAGCAGTTCTTC
TRBV30,TRBD2,TRBJ2-2,-,CAWNQGLTINTGELFF,TGTGCCTGGAACCAGGGACTAACTATAAACACCGGGGAGCTGTTTTTT
TRBV5-4,TRBD1,TRBJ1-4,-,CASSPGRLDGTVEKLFF,TGTGCCAGCAGCCCCGGGCGCCTCGATGGGACAGTTGAAAAACTGTTTTTT
TRBV10-2,TRBD2,TRBJ2-3,-,CASSVSSGSGTDTQYF,TGCGCCAGCAGTGTTTCTAGCGGGAGTGGAACAGATACGCAGTATTTT
TRBV27,-,TRBJ1-3,-,CASSPLGAGNTIYF,TGTGCCAGCAGCCCCTTGGGAGCTGGAAACACCATATATTTT
TRBV6-6,TRBD1,TRBJ2-3,-,CASSYSGTGGGTQYF,TGTGCCAGCAGTTACTCGGGGACAGGGGGTGGTACGCAGTATTTT
TRBV14,TRBD2,TRBJ2-2,-,CASSHRTSGDTGELFF,TGTGCCAGCAGCCACAGGACTAGCGGTGACACCGGGGAGCTGTTTTTT
TRBV18,-,TRBJ1-3,-,CASSPRDVAGNTIYF,TGTGCCAGCTCACCGCGGGACGTCGCTGGAAACACCATATATTTT
TRBV6-5,-,TRBJ1-1,-,CASSYQDKSPAFF,TGTGCCAGCAGTTACCAGGACAAGTCCCCCGCTTTCTTT
TRBV6-5,-,TRBJ2-5,-,CASSIQGPRETQYF,TGTGCCAGCAGTATCCAGGGTCCGCGGGAGACCCAGTACTTC
TRBV28,-,TRBJ2-7,-,CASSLRGPSYEQYF,TGTGCCAGCAGTTTAAGGGGCCCCTCCTACGAGCAGTACTTC
TRBV4-1,-,TRBJ2-7,few,CASSQENYREQYF,TGCGCCAGCAGCCAAGAAAACTACCGCGAGCAGTACTTC
TRBV28,-,TRBJ2-7,few,CASSLPPEQYF,TGTGCCAGCAGTTTACCCCCAGAGCAGTACTTC
TRBV7-6,-,TRBJ1-2,-,CASSSTVANYGYTF,TGTGCCAGCAGCTCGACAGTGGCTAACTATGGCTACACCTTC
TRBV10-3,TRBD2,TRBJ2-2,-,CAISGASGGNTGELFF,TGTGCCATCAGTGGGGCTAGCGGGGGGAACACCGGGGAGCTGTTTTTT
TRBV19,TRBD1,TRBJ2-5,-,CASSRNLRGRGETQYF,TGTGCCAGTAGTCGGAACCTCAGGGGGCGCGGGGAGACCCAGTACTTC
TRBV19,TRBD2,TRBJ2-1,-,CASSRGTSGSSYNEQFF,TGTGCCAGTAGTAGGGGGACTAGCGGGAGCTCCTACAATGAGCAGTTCTTC
TRBV19,TRBD1,TRBJ2-7,once,CASSISGTALIPYEQYF,TGTGCCAGTAGTATATCCGGGACAGCACTAATACCCTACGAGCAGTACTTC
TRBV7-3,-,TRBJ1-2,few,CASSLPPRGHGYTF,TGTGCCAGCAGCTTACCCCCGCGGGGGCACGGCTACACCTTC
TRBV11-2,-,TRBJ2-7,-,CASSLVPTYEQYF,TGTGCCAGCAGCTTAGTCCCTACCTACGAGCAGTACTTC